Below are 27 T cell receptor beta chains sequenced from a single sample in a study of identifying expanded T cells in peripheral blood (dated by TCRdb to 2018 to 2020). Libraries were constructed by the immunoSEQ multiplex PCR assay. Held by TCRdb, this immuneACCESS table contains in-frame sequences only and omits some clones. Under half of the omission traces to an unresolved V gene where checked; the cause of the rest is unknown. A total of approximately 120,000 clones appear in this sample, about 85% of them only once. More than 6.5% of the sample belongs to the ten largest clones. Sequences were obtained from blood. These TCRs come from a person between 18 and 70 years old in good health.

This clone is a singleton in its sample. This sequence joins TRBV30 and TRBJ2-7; D assignment may be TRBD1 or TRBD2 (5 bases each). The CDR3 runs 13 residues. The V end lost 5 bases, the J end lost 4 bases, and 15 bases lay between the germline ends. The germline V gene encodes CDR1 GTSNPN and CDR2 SVGIG (reference sequence). CDR3 DNA: TGTGCCTGGCAACCGGGGCCGGGATACGAGCAGTACTTC. Amino acid sequence: CAWQPGPGYEQYF.

The chain is built from TRBV29-1 and TRBJ1-1; D call uncertain. Germline V CDR1 and CDR2: SQVTM, ANQGSEA. V gave up 4 bases and J gave up 5 bases, with 14 bases separating them. This CDR3 contains 13 residues. Here the CDR3 reads CSVGDLTWTEAFF. In DNA form, the CDR3 reads TGCAGCGTTGGGGATTTGACTTGGACTGAAGCTTTCTTT.

This clone has only one observation. This chain connects TRBV7-9 to TRBJ2-1, with TRBD1 as a possible D gene (5 bases). V lost 1 base and J 5 bases, leaving 12 bases between the germline ends. CDR1 and CDR2 (germline): SEHNR, FQNEAQ (reference sequence). This CDR3 has 15 residues. In nucleotides, the CDR3 is TGTGCCAGCAGCTTAGAGGTGCAGGACAACAATGAGCAGTTCTTC. Its translation is CASSLEVQDNNEQFF.

The V gene is TRBV29-1, the J gene TRBJ2-5, with a weak D call TRBD2 (7 bases). The germline gives CDR1 SQVTM, CDR2 ANQGSEA. The V and J ends lost 3 bases and 5 bases respectively, with 19 bases between them. The CDR3 sequence is 15 residues long. In DNA form, the CDR3 reads TGCAGCGTTGACGTTCGCGGGGGCCCCCCGGAGACCCAGTACTTC. This translates into CSVDVRGGPPETQYF.

This CDR3 is CASSTPGNGANVLTF. The CDR3 DNA follows: TGTGCCAGCAGTACCCCAGGGAATGGGGCCAACGTCCTGACTTTC. This chain links TRBV6-5 with TRBJ2-6, with a weak D call TRBD1 (5 bases). V lost 5 bases and J lost 3, with 11 bases in between. Per the germline V gene, CDR1 is MNHEY and CDR2 is SVGAGI. The CDR3 is 15 residues long.

This rearrangement joins TRBV13 to TRBJ1-1, with D possibly being TRBD1 (6 bases). Trimming stripped 8 bases from V and 1 base from J, with 14 bases between. This CDR3 region has 14 residues. CDR1 and CDR2 (germline): PRHDT, FYEKMQ (reference sequence). CDR3 protein: CASGVRGRNTEAFF. The CDR3 bases are TGTGCCAGCGGCGTAAGGGGGAGGAACACTGAAGCTTTCTTT.

The J gene is TRBJ2-5, the V gene TRBV19, with 9 bases lining up with TRBD1. CDR3 size: 14 residues. In germline, CDR1 is LNHDA, CDR2 SQIVND (reference sequence). With 4 bases clipped from V and 5 bases from J, the junction kept 5 bases outside the gene matches. The CDR3: CASSTTGGSETQYF. The CDR3 region has the DNA TGTGCCAGTAGTACGACAGGGGGATCGGAGACCCAGTACTTC.

This chain connects TRBV7-9 to TRBJ2-7; D remains ambiguous. V lost 5 bases to trimming and J lost 3 bases, with 5 bases between them. There are 11 residues in the CDR3. The V gene's germline CDR1 is SEHNR and CDR2 FQNEAQ (reference sequence). The CDR3 here is CASSQHYEQYF. DNA of the CDR3: TGTGCCAGCAGCCAACACTACGAGCAGTACTTC.

The chain carries TRBV9 and TRBJ1-6, with TRBD1 matching over 9 bases. The germline V gene encodes CDR1 SGDLS and CDR2 YYNGEE. The V and J ends lost 3 bases and 1 base, in that order; junction bases with no gene match: 2. This CDR3 is built from 16 residues. The CDR3 region is CASSEQGASYNSPLHF. Written as DNA, the CDR3 is TGTGCCAGCAGCGAACAGGGGGCTTCCTATAATTCACCCCTCCACTTT.

For this clone: At one end, the junction sequence differs from germline, possibly due to a read error. Additional DNA sequences in this sample encode the identical CDR3. The chain carries TRBV6-1 and TRBJ1-2; TRBD1 might be the D (5 bases). CDR1 and CDR2 (germline): MNHNS, SASEGT. There are 13 residues in the CDR3. CDR3 DNA: TGTGCTAGCACTTTAGAGAGGACATTTGGCTACACCTTC. Protein: CASTLERTFGYTF.

The rearrangement joins TRBV29-1 to TRBJ1-2; perhaps TRBD1 as D (5 bases). Per the germline V gene, CDR1 is SQVTM and CDR2 is ANQGSEA. The ends were cut back, 3 bases at V and 3 bases at J, with 11 bases in the middle. This CDR3 has 13 residues. The CDR3 loop is CSVDLGTYYGYTF. CDR3 DNA: TGCAGCGTTGATCTCGGGACCTACTATGGCTACACCTTC.

Only one count was recorded for this clone. The chain combines TRBV10-3 with TRBJ2-1; 12 bases fit TRBD2. The trim removed 4 bases at V and 5 bases at J, leaving 3 bases unmatched. The CDR3 runs 15 residues. CDR1 and CDR2 from the germline V gene are ENHRY and SYGVKD. CDR3 DNA: TGTGCCATCAGTGGGGCTAGCGGGGGGGACAATGAGCAGTTCTTC. It codes for CAISGASGGDNEQFF.

This clone was seen a few times. The CDR3 nucleotides are TGTGCCAGCAGCTTAGGGCCCCTTGGGGGCTACACCTTC. Its translation is CASSLGPLGGYTF. The rearrangement joins TRBV7-3 to TRBJ1-2; D not resolved. The V end lost 2 bases, the J end lost 8 bases, and 12 bases lay between the germline ends. Germline V gene lookup returns CDR1 SGHTA and CDR2 FQGTGA. The CDR3 covers 13 residues. Full variable domain (missing parts from reference TRBV7-3 and TRBJ1-2): GAGVSQTPSNKVTEKGKYVELRCDPISGHTALYWYRQSLGQGPEFLIYFQGTGAADDSGLPNDRFFAVRPEGSVSTLKIQRTERGDSAVYLCASSLGPLGGYTFGSGTRLTVV.

The chain combines TRBV5-1 with TRBJ2-2; 11 bases are shared with TRBD2. CDR1 is SGHRS, CDR2 YFSETQ, per germline. V lost 1 base to trimming and J lost 1 base; unmatched junction nucleotides: 9. This CDR3 region has 19 residues. The CDR3 coding sequence is TGCGCCAGCAGCTTGATCGGCGGGGGACTAGCGGAGAACACCGGGGAGCTGTTTTTT. Its translation: CASSLIGGGLAENTGELFF.

The V and J genes are TRBV10-1 and TRBJ2-3; 11 bases align to TRBD2. This CDR3 spans 17 amino acids. The junction had 8 bases not matched to a gene; V was cut back by 0 bases and J by 6 bases. Germline V gene lookup returns CDR1 WNHNN and CDR2 SYGVQD (reference sequence). The DNA of the CDR3 is TGCGCCAGCAGTGAGTCGATAGCGGGAGGGCGAGGTGATACGCAGTATTTT. Translation gives CASSESIAGGRGDTQYF.

The V and J genes are TRBV7-2 and TRBJ2-1; no clear D gene. Germline lookup yields CDR1 SGHTA and CDR2 FQGNSA. CDR3 size: 13 residues. The V gene lost 2 bases and the J gene lost 6 bases, with 8 bases spanning the gap. The CDR3 DNA reads as TGTGCCAGCAGCTTAAGCAGGTCCAATGAGCAGTTCTTC. It specifies CASSLSRSNEQFF.

This clone appeared a few times. Other nucleotide sequences in the sample specify the same CDR3. The chain is built from TRBV19 and TRBJ1-2; possibly TRBD1 for D (6 bases). Germline V CDR1 and CDR2: LNHDA, SQIVND (reference sequence). The CDR3 extends over 12 amino acids. With 6 bases removed from V and 5 bases from J, the gap between germline ends came to 10 bases. The CDR3 DNA reads as TGTGCCAGTAGGACAGGAGATTATGGCTACACCTTC. As protein: CASRTGDYGYTF.

The chain has TRBV11-3 and TRBJ1-1; D not certain. The CDR3 extends over 15 amino acids. V was pared by 5 bases and J by 1 base, with 14 bases between. Germline CDR1 reads SGHNT; CDR2 reads YENEEA. The CDR3 region is CASSPSLGGNTEAFF. The CDR3 bases are TGTGCCAGCAGCCCAAGTCTTGGAGGGAACACTGAAGCTTTCTTT.

The rearrangement uses TRBV6-6 and TRBJ2-2, with D possibly matching TRBD1 (7 bases). Germline CDR1 and CDR2: MNHNY and SVGAGI (reference sequence). This CDR3 region has 15 residues. The V gene lost 2 bases and the J gene lost 4 bases, with 11 bases spanning the gap. CDR3 in DNA: TGTGCCAGCAGTTACAGGGGGCGGGGCACCGGGGAGCTGTTTTTT. This codes for CASSYRGRGTGELFF.

The chain recombines TRBV6-5 with TRBJ2-7, with D maybe TRBD2 (5 bases). The germline V gene encodes CDR1 MNHEY and CDR2 SVGAGI. CDR3 length: 13 amino acids. V lost 6 bases to trimming and J lost 2 bases, with 11 bases between them. CDR3 amino acids: CASRVQEAYEQYF. CDR3 bases: TGTGCCAGCAGAGTCCAGGAGGCCTACGAGCAGTACTTC.

This chain joins TRBV19 and TRBJ2-1; 8 positions agree with TRBD2. This CDR3 spans 15 amino acids. The germline CDR1 and CDR2 sequences are LNHDA and SQIVND (reference sequence). V lost 7 bases, J lost 10 bases, and 15 bases stayed unmatched. CDR3 residues: CASINQGTSRAEQFF. The CDR3 DNA reads as TGTGCCAGTATTAACCAGGGGACTAGTAGGGCAGAGCAGTTCTTC.

The chain couples TRBV19 to TRBJ2-3; D gene uncertain. This CDR3 has 15 residues. Germline lookup yields CDR1 LNHDA and CDR2 SQIVND (reference sequence). The V gene lost 6 bases and the J gene lost 7 bases, with 20 bases spanning the gap. CDR3 loop: CASSEVSSFYNTQYF. Written as DNA, the CDR3 is TGTGCCAGTAGCGAGGTATCTTCTTTCTACAATACGCAGTATTTT.

This chain uses TRBV7-9 with TRBJ1-2; D is possibly TRBD1 (6 bases). The germline V and J ends were trimmed by 5 bases and 3 bases, with 13 bases remaining between them. CDR1 is SEHNR and CDR2 is FQNEAQ in the germline V gene (reference sequence). The CDR3 consists of 14 residues. The CDR3 here is CASSAHGGDYGYTF. In nucleotides, the CDR3 is TGTGCCAGCAGCGCCCACGGGGGCGACTATGGCTACACCTTC.

V and J are TRBV7-3 and TRBJ2-3; 10 nucleotides align to TRBD1. Germline V gives CDR1 SGHTA, CDR2 FQGTGA. V was pared by 3 bases and J by 5 bases, with 2 bases of the junction left unmatched. The CDR3 covers 14 residues. CDR3 in amino acids: CASSLGTGVDTQYF. The DNA of the CDR3 is TGTGCCAGCAGCTTGGGGACAGGGGTAGATACGCAGTATTTT.

The chain couples TRBV28 to TRBJ2-7, with TRBD1 matching 9 bases. Germline CDR1 reads MDHEN; CDR2 reads SYDVKM. This CDR3 is built from 12 residues. V was pared by 10 bases and J by 7 bases, with 8 bases of the junction left unmatched. This CDR3 reads CATRDREAEQYF. For the CDR3, the DNA is TGTGCCACCAGGGACAGGGAAGCGGAGCAGTACTTC.

The chain is built from TRBV6-4 and TRBJ1-6; possibly TRBD1 for D (5 bases). This CDR3 is built from 13 residues. V lost 7 bases to trimming and J lost 7 bases, with 11 bases between them. Per germline, CDR1 MRHNA and CDR2 SNTAGT. CDR3 residues: CASIGGLNSPLHF. CDR3 bases: TGTGCCAGCATCGGGGGATTGAATTCACCCCTCCACTTT.

The chain has TRBV12-2 and TRBJ2-5; TRBD2 is taken as the D call from the table, unchecked against the DNA. TRBV12-2 is designated a pseudogene. This CDR3 comprises 20 residues. The DNA for the CDR3 is TGTGCAAGTCGCTTAGCGGGTCCGAGGGAACTAGCGGCGAGGACTGAGACCCAGTACTTC. It yields the protein CASRLAGPRELAARTETQYF.